This TCR beta chain was found in a study of long-term antiretroviral therapy in people with HIV. Run at survey level, the immunoSEQ assay was version v3.0. Sequencing was performed with immunoSEQ multiplex PCR; in TCRdb, only in-frame clones are kept and a portion is missing. The data contain under 30,000 clones, approximately 85% of them singletons. The CDR3 length is 16 residues. The J segment lost 2 bases and the V segment lost 5 bases, leaving 9 bases of the junction unmatched. Germline CDR1 reads SGHDN; CDR2 reads FVKESK. The TCR sequence derives from a man aged 40-49 years with HIV. The V gene is TRBV14, the J gene TRBJ2-7, with 10 bases aligning to TRBD2. The source was unsorted PBMCs, collected 3 years after starting antiretroviral therapy. The CDR3 region has the DNA TGTGCCAGCAGCTCGGTAGGCAGCGGGAGGGCCTACGAGCAGTACTTC. Encoded protein: CASSSVGSGRAYEQYF.